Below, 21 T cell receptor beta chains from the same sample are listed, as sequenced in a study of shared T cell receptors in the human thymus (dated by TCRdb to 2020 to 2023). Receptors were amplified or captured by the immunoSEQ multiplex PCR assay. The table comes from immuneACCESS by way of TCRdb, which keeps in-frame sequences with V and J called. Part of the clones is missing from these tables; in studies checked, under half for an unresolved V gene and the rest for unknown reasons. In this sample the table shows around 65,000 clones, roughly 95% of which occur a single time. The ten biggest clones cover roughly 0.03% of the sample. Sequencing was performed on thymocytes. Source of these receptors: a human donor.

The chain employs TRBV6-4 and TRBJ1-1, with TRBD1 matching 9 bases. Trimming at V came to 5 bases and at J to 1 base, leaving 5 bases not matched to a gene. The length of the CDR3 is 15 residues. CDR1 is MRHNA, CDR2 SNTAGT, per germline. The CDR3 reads CASSPNRGPNTEAFF. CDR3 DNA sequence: TGTGCCAGCAGTCCCAACAGGGGGCCGAACACTGAAGCTTTCTTT.

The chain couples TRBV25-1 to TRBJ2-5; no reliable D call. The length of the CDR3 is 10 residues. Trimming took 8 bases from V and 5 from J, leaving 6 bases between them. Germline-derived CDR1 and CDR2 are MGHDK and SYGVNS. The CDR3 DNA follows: TGTGCCAGCGGTAGGGAGACCCAGTACTTC. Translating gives CASGRETQYF.

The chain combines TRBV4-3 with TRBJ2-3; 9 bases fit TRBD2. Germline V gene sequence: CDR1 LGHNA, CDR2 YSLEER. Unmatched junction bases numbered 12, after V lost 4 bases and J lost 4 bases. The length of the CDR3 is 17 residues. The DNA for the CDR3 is TGCGCCAGCAGCCTAGTCTGGCGGGGGGGGCCATCAGATACGCAGTATTTT. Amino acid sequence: CASSLVWRGGPSDTQYF.

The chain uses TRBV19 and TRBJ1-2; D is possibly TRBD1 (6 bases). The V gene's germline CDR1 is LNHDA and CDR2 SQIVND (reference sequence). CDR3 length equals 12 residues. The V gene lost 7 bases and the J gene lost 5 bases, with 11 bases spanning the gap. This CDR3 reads CASKTDRYGYTF. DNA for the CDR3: TGTGCCAGTAAAACAGACAGGTATGGCTACACCTTC.

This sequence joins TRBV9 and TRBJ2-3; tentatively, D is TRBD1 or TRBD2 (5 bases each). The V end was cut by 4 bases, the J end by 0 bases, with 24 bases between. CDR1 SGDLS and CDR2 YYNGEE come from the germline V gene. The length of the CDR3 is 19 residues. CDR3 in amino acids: CASSTPLGVRYASTDTQYF. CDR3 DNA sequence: TGTGCCAGCAGCACACCCTTGGGGGTTCGGTACGCTAGCACAGATACGCAGTATTTT.

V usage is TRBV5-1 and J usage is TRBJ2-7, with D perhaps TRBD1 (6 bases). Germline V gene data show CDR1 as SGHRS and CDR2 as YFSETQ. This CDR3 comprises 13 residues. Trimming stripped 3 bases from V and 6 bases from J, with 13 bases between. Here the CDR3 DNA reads TGCGCCAGCAGCTCGAAAGGGGGACCCGAGCAGTACTTC. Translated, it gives CASSSKGGPEQYF. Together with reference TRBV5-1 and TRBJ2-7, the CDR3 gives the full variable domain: KAGVTQTPRYLIKTRGQQVTLSCSPISGHRSVSWYQQTPGQGLQFLFEYFSETQRNKGNFPGRFSGRQFSNSRSEMNVSTLELGDSALYLCASSSKGGPEQYFGPGTRLTVT.

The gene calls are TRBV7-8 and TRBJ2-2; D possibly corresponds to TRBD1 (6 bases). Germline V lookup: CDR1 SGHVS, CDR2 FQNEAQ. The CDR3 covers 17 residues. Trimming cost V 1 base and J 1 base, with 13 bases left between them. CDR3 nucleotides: TGTGCCAGCAGCTTAGTCCTGGGACACGAGAACACCGGGGAGCTGTTTTTT. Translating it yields CASSLVLGHENTGELFF.

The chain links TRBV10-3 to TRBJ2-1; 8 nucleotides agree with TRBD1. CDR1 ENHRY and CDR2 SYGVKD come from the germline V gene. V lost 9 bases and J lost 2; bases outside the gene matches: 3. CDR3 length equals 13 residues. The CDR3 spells CAIQGGPYNEQFF. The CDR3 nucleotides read TGTGCCATACAGGGGGGCCCCTACAATGAGCAGTTCTTC.

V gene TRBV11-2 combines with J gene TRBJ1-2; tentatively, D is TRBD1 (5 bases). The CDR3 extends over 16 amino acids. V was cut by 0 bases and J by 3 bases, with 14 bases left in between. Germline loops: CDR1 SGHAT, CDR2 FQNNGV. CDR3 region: CASSLETDIPDYGYTF. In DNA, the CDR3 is TGTGCCAGCAGCTTAGAAACGGACATCCCAGACTATGGCTACACCTTC.

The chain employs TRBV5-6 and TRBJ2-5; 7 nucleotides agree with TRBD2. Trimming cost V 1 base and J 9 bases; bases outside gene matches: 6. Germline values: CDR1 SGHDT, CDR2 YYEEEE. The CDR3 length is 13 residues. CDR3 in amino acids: CASSLTVGGAQYF. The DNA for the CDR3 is TGTGCCAGCAGCTTGACGGTGGGGGGGGCCCAGTACTTC.

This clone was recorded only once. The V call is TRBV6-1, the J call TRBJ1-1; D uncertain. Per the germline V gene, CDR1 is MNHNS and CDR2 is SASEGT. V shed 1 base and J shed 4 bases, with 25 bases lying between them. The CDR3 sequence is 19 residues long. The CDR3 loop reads CASSEENFGHTALGTEAFF. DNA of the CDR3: TGTGCCAGCAGTGAAGAGAACTTCGGGCATACGGCTTTGGGCACTGAAGCTTTCTTT.

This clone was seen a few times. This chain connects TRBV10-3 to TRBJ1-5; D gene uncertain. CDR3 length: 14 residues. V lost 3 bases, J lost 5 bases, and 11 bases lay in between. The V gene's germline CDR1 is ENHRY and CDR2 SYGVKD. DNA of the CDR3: TGTGCCATCAGTGATTACAGAGACGATCAGCCCCAGCATTTT. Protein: CAISDYRDDQPQHF.

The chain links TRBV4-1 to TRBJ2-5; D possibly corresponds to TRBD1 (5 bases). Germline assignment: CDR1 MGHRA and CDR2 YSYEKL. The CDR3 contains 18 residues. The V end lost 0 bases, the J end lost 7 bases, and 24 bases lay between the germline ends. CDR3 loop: CASSQDPAPTPVRGTQYF. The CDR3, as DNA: TGCGCCAGCAGCCAAGATCCTGCTCCGACCCCTGTTAGGGGGACCCAGTACTTC.

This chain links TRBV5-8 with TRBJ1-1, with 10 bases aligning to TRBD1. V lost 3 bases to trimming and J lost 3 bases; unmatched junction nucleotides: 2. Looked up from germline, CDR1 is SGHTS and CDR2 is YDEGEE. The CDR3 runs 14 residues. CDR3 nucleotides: TGTGCCAGCAGCTCAGGACAGGGGGACACTGAAGCTTTCTTT. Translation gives CASSSGQGDTEAFF.

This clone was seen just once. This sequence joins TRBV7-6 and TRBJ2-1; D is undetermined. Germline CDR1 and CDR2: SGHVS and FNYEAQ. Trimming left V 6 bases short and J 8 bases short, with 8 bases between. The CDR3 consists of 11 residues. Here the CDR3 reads CASRGRDEQFF. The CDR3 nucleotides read TGTGCCAGCAGGGGTCGGGATGAGCAGTTCTTC.

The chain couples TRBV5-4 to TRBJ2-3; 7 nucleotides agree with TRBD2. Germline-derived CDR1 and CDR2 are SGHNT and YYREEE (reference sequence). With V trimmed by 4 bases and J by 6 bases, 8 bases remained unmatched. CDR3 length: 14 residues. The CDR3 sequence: CASSPPGREDTQYF. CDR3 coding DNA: TGTGCCAGCAGCCCACCTGGGAGGGAGGATACGCAGTATTTT. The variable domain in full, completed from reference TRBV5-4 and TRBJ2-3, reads ETGVTQSPTHLIKTRGQQVTLRCSSQSGHNTVSWYQQALGQGPQFIFQYYREEENGRGNFPPRFSGLQFPNYSSELNVNALELDDSALYLCASSPPGREDTQYFGPGTRLTVL.

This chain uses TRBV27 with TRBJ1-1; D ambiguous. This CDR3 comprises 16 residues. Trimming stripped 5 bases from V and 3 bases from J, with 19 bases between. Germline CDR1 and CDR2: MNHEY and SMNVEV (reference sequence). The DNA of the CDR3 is TGTGCCAGCAGTCCCCAGGCCCTAACTTGGGACACTGAAGCTTTCTTT. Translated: CASSPQALTWDTEAFF.

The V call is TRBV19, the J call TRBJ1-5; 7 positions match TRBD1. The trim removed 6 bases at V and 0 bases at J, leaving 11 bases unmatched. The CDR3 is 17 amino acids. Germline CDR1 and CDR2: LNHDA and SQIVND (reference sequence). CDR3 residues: CASSSRDSVYSNQPQHF. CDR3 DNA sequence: TGTGCCAGTAGCAGCCGGGACAGCGTTTATAGCAATCAGCCCCAGCATTTT.

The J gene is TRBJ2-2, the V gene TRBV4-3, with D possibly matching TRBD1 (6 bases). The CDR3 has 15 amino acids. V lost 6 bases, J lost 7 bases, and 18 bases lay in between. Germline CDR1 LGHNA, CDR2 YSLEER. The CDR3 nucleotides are TGCGCCAGCAGTCACACCCAGGGGCCACTCGGGGAGCTGTTTTTT. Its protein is CASSHTQGPLGELFF.

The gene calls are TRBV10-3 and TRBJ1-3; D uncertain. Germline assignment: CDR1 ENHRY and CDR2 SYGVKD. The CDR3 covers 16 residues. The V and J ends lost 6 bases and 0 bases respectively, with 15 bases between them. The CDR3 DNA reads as TGTGCCATCAGGGAGGGTAACACGAGCTCTGGAAACACCATATATTTT. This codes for CAIREGNTSSGNTIYF.

DNA of the CDR3: TGTGCCAGGGCGCCTCTCGAGACACACAACTATGGCTACACCTTC. Translated: CARAPLETHNYGYTF. V gene TRBV13 combines with J gene TRBJ1-2; D not resolved. Trimming cost V 9 bases and J 2 bases, with 19 bases left between them. Germline CDR1 reads PRHDT; CDR2 reads FYEKMQ (reference sequence). The CDR3 loop spans 15 amino acids. Complete variable domain (other parts from reference TRBV13 and TRBJ1-2): AAGVIQSPRHLIKEKRETATLKCYPIPRHDTVYWYQQGPGQDPQFLISFYEKMQSDKGSIPDRFSAQQFSDYHSELNMSSLELGDSALYFCARAPLETHNYGYTFGSGTRLTVV.